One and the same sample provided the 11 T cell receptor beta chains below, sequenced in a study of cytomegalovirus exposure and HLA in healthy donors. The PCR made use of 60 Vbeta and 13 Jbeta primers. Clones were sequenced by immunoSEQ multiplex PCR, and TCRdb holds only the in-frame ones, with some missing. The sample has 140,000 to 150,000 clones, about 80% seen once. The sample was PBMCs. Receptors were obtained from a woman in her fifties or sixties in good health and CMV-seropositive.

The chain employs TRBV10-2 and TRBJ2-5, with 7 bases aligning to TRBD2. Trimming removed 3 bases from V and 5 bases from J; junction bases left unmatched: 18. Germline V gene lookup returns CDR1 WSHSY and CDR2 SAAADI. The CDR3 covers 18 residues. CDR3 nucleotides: TGCGCCAGCAGTGAAATTCCCGCGAGCGGGATGAGGAGGGAGACCCAGTACTTC. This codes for CASSEIPASGMRRETQYF.

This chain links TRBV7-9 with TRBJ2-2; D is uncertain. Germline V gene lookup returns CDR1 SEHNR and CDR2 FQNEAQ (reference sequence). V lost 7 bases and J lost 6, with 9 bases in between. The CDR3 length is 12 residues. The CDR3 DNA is TGTGCCAGCACTCTAGGTCCCGGGGAGCTGTTTTTT. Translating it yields CASTLGPGELFF.

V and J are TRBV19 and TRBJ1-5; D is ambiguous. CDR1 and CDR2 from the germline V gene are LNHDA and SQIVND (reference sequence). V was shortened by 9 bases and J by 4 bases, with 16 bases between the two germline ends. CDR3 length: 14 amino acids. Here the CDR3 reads CASRVGRVNQPQHF. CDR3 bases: TGTGCCAGCCGGGTGGGTAGAGTAAATCAGCCCCAGCATTTT.

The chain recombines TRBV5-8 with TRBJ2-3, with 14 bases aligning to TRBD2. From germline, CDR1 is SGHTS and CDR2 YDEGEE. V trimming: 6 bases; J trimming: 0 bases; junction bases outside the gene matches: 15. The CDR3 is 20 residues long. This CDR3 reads CASILRAGTSGRLSTDTQYF. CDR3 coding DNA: TGTGCCAGCATCCTTAGGGCCGGGACTAGCGGGAGACTTAGCACAGATACGCAGTATTTT.

The CDR3 protein is CASSLLPGQGTYEQYF. CDR3 in DNA: TGTGCCAGCAGCCTACTCCCGGGACAGGGGACCTACGAGCAGTACTTC. The J gene is TRBJ2-7, the V gene TRBV28, with 10 nucleotides matching TRBD1. The CDR3 covers 16 residues. V lost 6 bases to trimming and J lost 2 bases; unmatched junction nucleotides: 10. Per the germline V gene, CDR1 is MDHEN and CDR2 is SYDVKM.

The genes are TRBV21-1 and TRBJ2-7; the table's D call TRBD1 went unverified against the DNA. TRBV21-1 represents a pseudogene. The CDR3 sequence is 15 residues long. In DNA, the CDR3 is TGTGCCAGCAGCCCTCCGCGCGACAGGACCTACGAGCAGTACTTC. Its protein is CASSPPRDRTYEQYF.

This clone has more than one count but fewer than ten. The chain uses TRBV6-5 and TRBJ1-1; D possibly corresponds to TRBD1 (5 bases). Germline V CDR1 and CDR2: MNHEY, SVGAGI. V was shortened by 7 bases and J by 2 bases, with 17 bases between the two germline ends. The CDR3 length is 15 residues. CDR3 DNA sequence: TGTGCCAGCACCCTAACAGGTAGAGGAAACACTGAAGCTTTCTTT. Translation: CASTLTGRGNTEAFF.

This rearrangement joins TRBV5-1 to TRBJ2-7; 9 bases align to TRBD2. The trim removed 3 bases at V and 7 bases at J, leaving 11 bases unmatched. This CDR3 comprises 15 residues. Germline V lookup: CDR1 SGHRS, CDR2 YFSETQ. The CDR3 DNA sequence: TGCGCCAGCAGCTATTCGCCTAGCGGGATAGGAGAGCAGTACTTC. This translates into CASSYSPSGIGEQYF.

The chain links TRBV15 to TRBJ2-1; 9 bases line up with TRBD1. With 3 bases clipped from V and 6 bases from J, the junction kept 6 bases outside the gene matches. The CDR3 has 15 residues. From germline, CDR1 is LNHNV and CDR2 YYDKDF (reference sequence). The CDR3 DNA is TGTGCCACCAGCAGGTGGGGACAGGGTCTCAATGAGCAGTTCTTC. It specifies CATSRWGQGLNEQFF.

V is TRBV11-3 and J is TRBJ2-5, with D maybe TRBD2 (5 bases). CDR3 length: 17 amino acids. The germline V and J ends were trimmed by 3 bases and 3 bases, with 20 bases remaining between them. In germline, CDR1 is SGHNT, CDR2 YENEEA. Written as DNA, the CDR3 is TGTGCCAGCAGCTTGTACCGAACGGGTATCGGGGAAGAGACCCAGTACTTC. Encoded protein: CASSLYRTGIGEETQYF.

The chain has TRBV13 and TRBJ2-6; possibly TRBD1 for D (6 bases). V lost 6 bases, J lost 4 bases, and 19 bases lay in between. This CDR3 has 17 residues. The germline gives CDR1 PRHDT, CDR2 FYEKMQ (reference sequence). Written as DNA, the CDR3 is TGTGCCAGCAGACCAACAGGGAGAGCCTCGGGGGCCAACGTCCTGACTTTC. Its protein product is CASRPTGRASGANVLTF.